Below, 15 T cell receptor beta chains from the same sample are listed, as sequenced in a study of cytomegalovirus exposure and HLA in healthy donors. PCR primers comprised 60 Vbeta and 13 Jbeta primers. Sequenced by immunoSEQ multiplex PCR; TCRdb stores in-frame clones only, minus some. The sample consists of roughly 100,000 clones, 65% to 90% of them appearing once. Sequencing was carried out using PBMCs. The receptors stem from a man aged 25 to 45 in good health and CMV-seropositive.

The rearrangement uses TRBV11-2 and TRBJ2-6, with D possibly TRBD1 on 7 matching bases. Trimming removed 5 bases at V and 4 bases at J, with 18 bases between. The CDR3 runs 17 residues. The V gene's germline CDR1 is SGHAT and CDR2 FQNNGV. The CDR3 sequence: CASSRGTVTRGANVLTF. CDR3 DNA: TGTGCCAGCAGCCGGGGGACAGTGACGAGGGGGGCCAACGTCCTGACTTTC.

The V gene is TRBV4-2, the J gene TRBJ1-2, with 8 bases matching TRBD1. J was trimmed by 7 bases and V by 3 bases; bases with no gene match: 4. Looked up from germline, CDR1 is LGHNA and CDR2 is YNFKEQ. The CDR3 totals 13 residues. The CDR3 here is CASSQEDRVGYTF. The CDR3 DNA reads TGTGCCAGCAGCCAGGAGGACAGGGTTGGCTACACCTTC.

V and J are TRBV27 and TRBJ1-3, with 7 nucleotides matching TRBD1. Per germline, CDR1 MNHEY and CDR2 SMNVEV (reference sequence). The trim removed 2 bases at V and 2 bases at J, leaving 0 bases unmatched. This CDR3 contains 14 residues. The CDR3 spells CASSLQGAGNTIYF. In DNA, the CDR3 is TGTGCCAGCAGTTTACAGGGGGCTGGAAACACCATATATTTT.

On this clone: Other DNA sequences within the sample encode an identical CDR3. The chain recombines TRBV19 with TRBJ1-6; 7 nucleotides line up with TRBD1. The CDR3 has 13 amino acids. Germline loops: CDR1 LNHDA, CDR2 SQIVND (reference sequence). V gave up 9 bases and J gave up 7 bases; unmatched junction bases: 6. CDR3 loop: CASGQEANSPLHF. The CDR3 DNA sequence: TGTGCCAGCGGACAGGAGGCAAATTCACCCCTCCACTTT.

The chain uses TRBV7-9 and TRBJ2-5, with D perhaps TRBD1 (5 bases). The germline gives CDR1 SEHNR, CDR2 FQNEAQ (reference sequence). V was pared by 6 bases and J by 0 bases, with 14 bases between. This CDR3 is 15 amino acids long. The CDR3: CASSLRVAYQETQYF. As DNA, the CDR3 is TGTGCCAGCAGTCTCAGGGTCGCGTACCAAGAGACCCAGTACTTC.

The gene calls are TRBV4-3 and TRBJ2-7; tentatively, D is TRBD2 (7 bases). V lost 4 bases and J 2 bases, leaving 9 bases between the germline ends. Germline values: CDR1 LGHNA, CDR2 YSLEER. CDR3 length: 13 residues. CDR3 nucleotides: TGCGCCAGCAGCCCGGGGGGCCCCTACGAGCAGTACTTC. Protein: CASSPGGPYEQYF.

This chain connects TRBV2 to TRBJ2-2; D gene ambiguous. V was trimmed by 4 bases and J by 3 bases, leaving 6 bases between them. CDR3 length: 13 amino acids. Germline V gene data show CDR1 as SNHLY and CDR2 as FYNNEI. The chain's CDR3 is CASSGLYTGELFF. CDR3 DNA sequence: TGTGCCAGCAGTGGTCTGTACACCGGGGAGCTGTTTTTT.

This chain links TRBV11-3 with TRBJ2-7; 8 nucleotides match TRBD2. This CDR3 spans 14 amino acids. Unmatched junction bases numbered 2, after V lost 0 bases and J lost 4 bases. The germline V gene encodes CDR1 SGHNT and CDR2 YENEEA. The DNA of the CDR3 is TGTGCCAGCAGCTTAGAAGCGGGGGCATACGAGCAGTACTTC. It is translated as CASSLEAGAYEQYF.

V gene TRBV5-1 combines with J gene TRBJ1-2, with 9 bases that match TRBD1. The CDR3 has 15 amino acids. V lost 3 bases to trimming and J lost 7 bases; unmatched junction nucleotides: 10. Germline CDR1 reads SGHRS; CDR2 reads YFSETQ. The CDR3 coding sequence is TGCGCCAGCAGCTCGGGACAGGGAGTAGGAGGTGGCTACACCTTC. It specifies CASSSGQGVGGGYTF.

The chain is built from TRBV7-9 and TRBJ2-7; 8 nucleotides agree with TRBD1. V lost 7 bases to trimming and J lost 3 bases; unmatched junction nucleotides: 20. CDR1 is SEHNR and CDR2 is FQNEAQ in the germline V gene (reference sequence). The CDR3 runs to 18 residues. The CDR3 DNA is TGTGCCAGCACCGAAGGACAGGGTGGGGTCAACGGAGACTACGAGCAGTACTTC. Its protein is CASTEGQGGVNGDYEQYF.

This chain's CDR3 is CASSTVDRREAFF. CDR3 in DNA: TGTGCCAGTAGTACCGTGGACAGGCGCGAAGCTTTCTTT. The chain combines TRBV19 with TRBJ1-1; 7 positions agree with TRBD1. CDR1 LNHDA and CDR2 SQIVND come from the germline V gene (reference sequence). CDR3 length: 13 amino acids. V dropped 4 bases and J dropped 8; count of bases not matched to a gene: 7. The whole variable domain, filled in from reference TRBV19 and TRBJ1-1, reads DGGITQSPKYLFRKEGQNVTLSCEQNLNHDAMYWYRQDPGQGLRLIYYSQIVNDFQKGDIAEGYSVSREKKESFPLTVTSAQKNPTAFYLCASSTVDRREAFFGQGTRLTVV.

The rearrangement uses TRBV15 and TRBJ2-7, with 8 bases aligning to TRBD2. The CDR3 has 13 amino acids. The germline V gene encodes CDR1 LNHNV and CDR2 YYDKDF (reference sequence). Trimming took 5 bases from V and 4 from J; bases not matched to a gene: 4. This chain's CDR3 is CATSRASGYEQYF. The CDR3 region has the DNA TGTGCCACCAGCCGGGCTAGCGGGTACGAGCAGTACTTC.

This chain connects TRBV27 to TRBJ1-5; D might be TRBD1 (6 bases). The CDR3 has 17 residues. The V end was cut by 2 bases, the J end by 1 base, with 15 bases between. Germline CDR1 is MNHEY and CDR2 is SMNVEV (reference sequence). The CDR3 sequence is CASSLTGSGLSNQPQHF. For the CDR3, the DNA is TGTGCCAGCAGTTTAACAGGGTCAGGGCTCAGCAATCAGCCCCAGCATTTT.

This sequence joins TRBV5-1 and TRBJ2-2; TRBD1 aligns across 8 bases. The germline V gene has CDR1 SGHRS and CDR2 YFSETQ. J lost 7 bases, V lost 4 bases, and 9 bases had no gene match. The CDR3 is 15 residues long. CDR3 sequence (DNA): TGCGCCAGCAGCGTCCCCGCAGGGGGCGGCGGGGAGCTGTTTTTT. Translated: CASSVPAGGGGELFF.

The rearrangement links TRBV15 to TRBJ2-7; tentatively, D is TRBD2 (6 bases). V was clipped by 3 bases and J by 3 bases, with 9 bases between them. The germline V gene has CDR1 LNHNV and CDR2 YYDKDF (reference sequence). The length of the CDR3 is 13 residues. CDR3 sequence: CATSRGEDYEQYF. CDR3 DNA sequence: TGTGCCACCAGCAGGGGGGAGGACTACGAGCAGTACTTC.